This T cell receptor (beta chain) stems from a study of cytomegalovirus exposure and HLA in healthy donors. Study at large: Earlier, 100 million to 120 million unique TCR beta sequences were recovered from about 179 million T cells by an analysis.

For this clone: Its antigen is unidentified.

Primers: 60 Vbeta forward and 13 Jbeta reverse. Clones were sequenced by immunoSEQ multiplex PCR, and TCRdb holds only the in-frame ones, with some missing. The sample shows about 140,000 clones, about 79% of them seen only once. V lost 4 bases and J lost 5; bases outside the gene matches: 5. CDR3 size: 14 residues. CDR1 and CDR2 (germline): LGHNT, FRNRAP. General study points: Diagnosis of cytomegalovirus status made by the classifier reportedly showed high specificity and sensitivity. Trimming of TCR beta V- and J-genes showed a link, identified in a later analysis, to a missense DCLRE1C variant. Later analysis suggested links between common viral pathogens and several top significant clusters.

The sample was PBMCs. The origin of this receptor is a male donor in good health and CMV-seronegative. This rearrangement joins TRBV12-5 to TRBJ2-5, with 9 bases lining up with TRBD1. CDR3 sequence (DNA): TGTGCTAGTGGTTATGGACAGGGGTATGAGACCCAGTACTTC. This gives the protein CASGYGQGYETQYF.